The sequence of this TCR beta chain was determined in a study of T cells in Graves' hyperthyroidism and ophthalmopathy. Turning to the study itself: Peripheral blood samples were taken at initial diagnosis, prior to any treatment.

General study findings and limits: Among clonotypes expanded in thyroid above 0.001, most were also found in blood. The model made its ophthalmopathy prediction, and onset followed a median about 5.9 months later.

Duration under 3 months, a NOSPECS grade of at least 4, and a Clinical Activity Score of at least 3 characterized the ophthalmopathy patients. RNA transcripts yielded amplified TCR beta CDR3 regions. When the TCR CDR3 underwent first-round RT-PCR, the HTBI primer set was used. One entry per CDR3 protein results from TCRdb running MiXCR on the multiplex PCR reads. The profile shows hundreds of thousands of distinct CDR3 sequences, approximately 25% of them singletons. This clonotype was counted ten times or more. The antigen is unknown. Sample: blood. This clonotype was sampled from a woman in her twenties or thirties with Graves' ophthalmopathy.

The CDR3 protein is CASSIAGTSATYEQYF. The CDR3 region has the DNA TGTGCCAGCAGCATTGCCGGGACTAGCGCAACCTACGAGCAGTACTTC. The rearrangement links TRBV5-4 to TRBJ2-7, with 10 bases that match TRBD2. Trimming took 4 bases from V and 2 from J; bases not matched to a gene: 9. Germline V gives CDR1 SGHNT, CDR2 YYREEE (reference sequence). The CDR3 length is 16 residues.